The 29 T cell receptor beta chains below were found in one sample sequenced in a study of cytomegalovirus exposure and HLA in healthy donors. 60 Vbeta and 13 Jbeta primers were used in PCR. The repertoire was sequenced with immunoSEQ multiplex PCR; TCRdb's copy has only in-frame clones and lacks some. The table includes a few hundred thousand clones, approximately 80% detected once. What was sequenced was PBMCs. The receptors derive from a man in his forties in good health and CMV-seronegative.

The table lists this clone with a few counts. The chain combines TRBV10-3 with TRBJ2-7, with 10 bases fitting TRBD2. Germline CDR1 is ENHRY and CDR2 is SYGVKD. V lost 8 bases, J lost 1 base, and 8 bases stayed unmatched. The CDR3 runs to 15 residues. For the CDR3, the DNA is TGTGCCATCGGGCCTAGCGGGAGTAAATCCTACGAGCAGTACTTC. Amino acid sequence: CAIGPSGSKSYEQYF.

Only one count was recorded for this clone. V usage is TRBV6-6 and J usage is TRBJ2-4; a weak D match, TRBD2 (5 bases). The V end was cut by 10 bases, the J end by 6 bases, with 13 bases between. Germline CDR1 is MNHNY and CDR2 is SVGAGI (reference sequence). CDR3 length equals 12 residues. CDR3 DNA: TGTGCCACTGAGGTTGGAGGAAACATTCAGTACTTC. This encodes CATEVGGNIQYF.

The J gene is TRBJ2-7, the V gene TRBV4-1; TRBD1 aligns across 11 bases. The CDR3 is 16 residues long. The ends lost 1 base at V and 3 bases at J; junction bases unmatched: 5. Per germline, CDR1 MGHRA and CDR2 YSYEKL. The CDR3 spells CASSQVLGTGGYEQYF. The CDR3 bases are TGCGCCAGCAGCCAAGTCCTCGGGACAGGGGGCTACGAGCAGTACTTC.

The chain links TRBV27 to TRBJ2-5, with TRBD1 matching over 7 bases. CDR3 length: 14 residues. Germline CDR1 is MNHEY and CDR2 is SMNVEV (reference sequence). The V segment lost 5 bases and the J segment 3 bases; nucleotides outside the gene matches: 6. In DNA, the CDR3 is TGTGCCAGCAGTCAAAGAGACAGGGAAGAGACCCAGTACTTC. Translating it yields CASSQRDREETQYF.

This rearrangement joins TRBV6-1 to TRBJ1-4; D unresolved. The CDR3 extends over 15 amino acids. The germline gives CDR1 MNHNS, CDR2 SASEGT. V lost 6 bases and J 5 bases, leaving 16 bases between the germline ends. The CDR3 DNA follows: TGTGCCAGCAGCGTTTTCCAGGCGCCCAATGAAAAACTGTTTTTT. Its protein product is CASSVFQAPNEKLFF.

The rearrangement joins TRBV19 to TRBJ1-3; a weak D match, TRBD1 (5 bases). Looked up from germline, CDR1 is LNHDA and CDR2 is SQIVND (reference sequence). The CDR3 has 16 amino acids. With 7 bases removed from V and 0 bases from J, the gap between germline ends came to 16 bases. CDR3 nucleotide sequence: TGTGCCAGTACGATAAATGACGGGGGCTCTGGAAACACCATATATTTT. This codes for CASTINDGGSGNTIYF.

This chain uses TRBV7-9 with TRBJ2-7, with 7 bases lining up with TRBD2. Germline V gives CDR1 SEHNR, CDR2 FQNEAQ (reference sequence). The CDR3 is made up of 12 amino acids. CDR3 sequence (DNA): TGTTCCGCCGGGGGGTCGTCCTACGAGCAGTACTTC. Translating it yields CSAGGSSYEQYF.

The chain uses TRBV4-3 and TRBJ1-2, with D possibly being TRBD1 (5 bases). CDR3 size: 13 residues. Trimming shortened V by 5 bases and J by 5 bases, and 12 bases separated the two germline ends. The germline gives CDR1 LGHNA, CDR2 YSLEER. CDR3 sequence: CASSERGGYGYTF. DNA for the CDR3: TGCGCCAGCAGCGAAAGGGGCGGATATGGCTACACCTTC.

The chain is built from TRBV28 and TRBJ2-5, with a tentative D call TRBD1 (6 bases). CDR1 is MDHEN, CDR2 SYDVKM, per germline. This CDR3 is 11 amino acids long. V lost 10 bases to trimming and J lost 11 bases, with 17 bases between them. CDR3 coding DNA: TGTGCCACCTCGACAGGCACCGGGCAGTACTTC. Translated: CATSTGTGQYF.

The gene calls are TRBV19 and TRBJ2-7; D uncertain. This CDR3 has 13 amino acids. Germline CDR1 is LNHDA and CDR2 is SQIVND (reference sequence). V was clipped by 5 bases and J by 2 bases, with 10 bases between them. CDR3 nucleotides: TGTGCCAGTAGTGGCACAGCCACCTACGAGCAGTACTTC. Its protein is CASSGTATYEQYF.

The CDR3 DNA reads TGTGCCAGCAGCCGAGGGGGGGCTAGGGAGACCCAGTACTTC. Translation gives CASSRGGARETQYF. The rearrangement links TRBV5-6 to TRBJ2-5; possibly TRBD2 for D (7 bases). V lost 4 bases and J lost 5, with 15 bases in between. The CDR3 consists of 14 residues. Germline assignment: CDR1 SGHDT and CDR2 YYEEEE. Looking up the rest from reference TRBV5-6 and TRBJ2-5 gives the full variable domain: DAGVTQSPTHLIKTRGQQVTLRCSPKSGHDTVSWYQQALGQGPQFIFQYYEEEERQRGNFPDRFSGHQFPNYSSELNVNALLLGDSALYLCASSRGGARETQYFGPGTRLLVL.

The gene calls are TRBV19 and TRBJ1-3; perhaps TRBD1 as D (5 bases). V was shortened by 7 bases and J by 0 bases, with 10 bases between the two germline ends. This CDR3 is built from 14 residues. Germline loops: CDR1 LNHDA, CDR2 SQIVND (reference sequence). DNA for the CDR3: TGTGCCAGTACTAGGACACTCTCTGGAAACACCATATATTTT. Translating it yields CASTRTLSGNTIYF.

The J gene is TRBJ2-1, the V gene TRBV28; 13 bases are a match to TRBD2. The CDR3 extends over 19 amino acids. The J segment lost 5 bases and the V segment lost 7 bases, leaving 17 bases of the junction unmatched. Germline V gene data show CDR1 as MDHEN and CDR2 as SYDVKM. The CDR3 reads CASTPLRTSGRWGHNEQFF. The DNA of the CDR3 is TGTGCCAGCACCCCTTTGAGGACTAGCGGGAGATGGGGGCACAATGAGCAGTTCTTC.

This clone was counted a few times. The rearrangement joins TRBV6-5 to TRBJ2-1; D ambiguous. Germline values: CDR1 MNHEY, CDR2 SVGAGI. V lost 0 bases and J 5 bases, leaving 11 bases between the germline ends. This CDR3 contains 15 residues. The CDR3 loop is CASSYSGRRNNEQFF. In nucleotides, the CDR3 is TGTGCCAGCAGTTACTCTGGCCGCAGGAACAATGAGCAGTTCTTC.

The chain couples TRBV9 to TRBJ2-7; TRBD1 matches at 10 bases. CDR1 is SGDLS and CDR2 is YYNGEE in the germline V gene. V shed 2 bases and J 7 bases; nucleotides not matched to a gene: 3. The CDR3 loop spans 13 amino acids. The CDR3 sequence: CASSVGQGGEQYF. The CDR3 DNA is TGTGCCAGCAGCGTCGGACAGGGGGGAGAGCAGTACTTC.

The CDR3 DNA follows: TGTGCCAGCAGTTCCAGTCAGGGGCTTGGAAACACCATATATTTT. Translating it yields CASSSSQGLGNTIYF. The V call is TRBV6-5, the J call TRBJ1-3, with TRBD1 as a possible D gene (6 bases). The V gene lost 4 bases and the J gene lost 3 bases, with 13 bases spanning the gap. CDR3 length: 15 residues. Germline V gene sequence: CDR1 MNHEY, CDR2 SVGAGI.

The V and J genes are TRBV4-3 and TRBJ2-5; 10 nucleotides agree with TRBD2. Germline lookup yields CDR1 LGHNA and CDR2 YSLEER. The CDR3 is 16 residues long. The junction had 7 bases not matched to a gene; V was cut back by 0 bases and J by 6 bases. Here the CDR3 reads CASSQDWLAGAQTQYF. The CDR3 nucleotides are TGCGCCAGCAGCCAAGATTGGCTAGCGGGGGCTCAGACCCAGTACTTC.

This chain joins TRBV5-1 and TRBJ2-4; 12 bases align to TRBD2. Looked up from germline, CDR1 is SGHRS and CDR2 is YFSETQ. This CDR3 contains 18 residues. V trimming: 4 bases; J trimming: 8 bases; junction bases outside the gene matches: 16. This CDR3 is CASSAGGLAGRPWDIQYF. DNA of the CDR3: TGCGCCAGCAGCGCGGGTGGACTAGCGGGGCGTCCTTGGGACATTCAGTACTTC.

V gene TRBV4-2 combines with J gene TRBJ1-1, with a possible D match to TRBD1 (6 bases). Germline assignment: CDR1 LGHNA and CDR2 YNFKEQ. V gave up 0 bases and J gave up 3 bases, with 14 bases separating them. The CDR3 is 16 residues long. CDR3 protein: CASSQDTGKGDTEAFF. CDR3 sequence (DNA): TGTGCCAGCAGCCAAGATACAGGGAAAGGAGACACTGAAGCTTTCTTT.

The chain recombines TRBV28 with TRBJ1-5; TRBD1 matches at 8 bases. This CDR3 has 15 residues. Germline trimming cut 5 bases from V and 3 bases from J; bases unmatched to any gene: 6. Germline loops: CDR1 MDHEN, CDR2 SYDVKM. The DNA of the CDR3 is TGTGCCAGCAGTCTACAGGGGGGAGTCAATCAGCCCCAGCATTTT. Protein product: CASSLQGGVNQPQHF.

This chain uses TRBV7-9 with TRBJ1-4; D may be TRBD1 (6 bases). Germline V gene data show CDR1 as SEHNR and CDR2 as FQNEAQ (reference sequence). This CDR3 has 11 residues. The CDR3 DNA follows: TGTTCCACCTGGGGGGGCGGTGAACTGTTTTTT. Protein: CSTWGGGELFF.

The chain couples TRBV2 to TRBJ2-3; 7 nucleotides line up with TRBD2. J gave up 10 bases and V 7 bases, and 11 bases lay outside the gene matches. The CDR3 totals 13 residues. Germline loops: CDR1 SNHLY, CDR2 FYNNEI. CDR3 nucleotide sequence: TGTGCCAGCAAGGGTGGGGGGGGTGTCTCGCAGTATTTT. Translating it yields CASKGGGGVSQYF.

The chain couples TRBV9 to TRBJ2-3; 11 nucleotides agree with TRBD2. Germline CDR1 reads SGDLS; CDR2 reads YYNGEE. Trimming took 0 bases from V and 4 from J; bases not matched to a gene: 16. The length of the CDR3 is 20 residues. The CDR3: CASSVGASGRPGGVPDTQYF. CDR3 DNA: TGTGCCAGCAGCGTAGGGGCTAGCGGGAGGCCCGGCGGGGTTCCAGATACGCAGTATTTT.

The table lists this clone with a few counts. Written as DNA, the CDR3 is TGTGCCGGAAGGAGGCTAAACTATGGCTACACCTTC. It yields the protein CAGRRLNYGYTF. The chain is built from TRBV28 and TRBJ1-2; no reliable D call. Trimming removed 11 bases at V and 2 bases at J, with 12 bases between. The germline V gene encodes CDR1 MDHEN and CDR2 SYDVKM. This CDR3 region has 12 residues.

This chain connects TRBV6-4 to TRBJ2-1; maybe TRBD2 (5 bases). The CDR3 extends over 14 amino acids. Trimming pared 0 bases from V and 9 bases from J, leaving 12 bases between. Germline loops: CDR1 MRHNA, CDR2 SNTAGT. CDR3 nucleotides: TGTGCCAGCAGTGACTCTTGGCTAGCCTCTGAGCAGTTCTTC. It specifies CASSDSWLASEQFF.

This clone was seen a few times. The V gene is TRBV4-2, the J gene TRBJ2-5; 10 nucleotides match TRBD2. The trim removed 2 bases at V and 4 bases at J, leaving 13 bases unmatched. Per the germline V gene, CDR1 is LGHNA and CDR2 is YNFKEQ. The length of the CDR3 is 18 residues. This CDR3 is CASSQLSQRGGSGETQYF. CDR3 sequence (DNA): TGTGCCAGCAGCCAATTAAGCCAGCGGGGGGGCTCTGGAGAGACCCAGTACTTC.

The V gene is TRBV7-2, the J gene TRBJ2-1; D perhaps matches TRBD2 (7 bases). CDR1 is SGHTA, CDR2 FQGNSA, per germline. With 0 bases removed from V and 2 bases from J, the gap between germline ends came to 14 bases. The CDR3 is 17 amino acids. CDR3 DNA: TGTGCCAGCAGCTTAGCGACGGGGGGCGCCGCCTACAATGAGCAGTTCTTC. It encodes CASSLATGGAAYNEQFF.

J is TRBJ1-1 and V is TRBV7-8; 7 bases are a match to TRBD1. The CDR3 runs to 14 residues. Germline values: CDR1 SGHVS, CDR2 FQNEAQ. V was pared by 5 bases and J by 1 base, with 4 bases of the junction left unmatched. The CDR3 region is CASSKDRENTEAFF. The CDR3 nucleotides are TGTGCCAGCAGCAAAGACAGGGAGAACACTGAAGCTTTCTTT.

The chain recombines TRBV29-1 with TRBJ1-2; TRBD1 agrees at 9 bases. The CDR3 has 13 amino acids. Germline trimming cut 5 bases from V and 4 bases from J; bases unmatched to any gene: 5. Germline V gene data show CDR1 as SQVTM and CDR2 as ANQGSEA. CDR3 in amino acids: CSVSTGGGYGYTF. DNA for the CDR3: TGCAGCGTTTCCACAGGGGGCGGCTATGGCTACACCTTC.